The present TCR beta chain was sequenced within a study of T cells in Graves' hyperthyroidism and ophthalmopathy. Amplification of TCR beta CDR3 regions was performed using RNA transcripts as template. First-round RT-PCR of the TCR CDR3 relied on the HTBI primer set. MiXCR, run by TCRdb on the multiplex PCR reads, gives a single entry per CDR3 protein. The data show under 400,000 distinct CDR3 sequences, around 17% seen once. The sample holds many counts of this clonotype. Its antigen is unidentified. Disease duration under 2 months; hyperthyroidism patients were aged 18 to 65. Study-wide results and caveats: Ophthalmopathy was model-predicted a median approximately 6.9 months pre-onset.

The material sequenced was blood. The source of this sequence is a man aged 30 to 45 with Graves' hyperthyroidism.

The CDR3 spells CASSYRQATSYEQYF. The CDR3 DNA reads as TGCGCCAGCAGCTATCGACAGGCAACCTCCTACGAGCAGTACTTC. J is TRBJ2-7 and V is TRBV5-1, with D possibly being TRBD1 (6 bases). Germline V CDR1 and CDR2: SGHRS, YFSETQ. There are 15 residues in the CDR3. Trimming pared 3 bases from V and 0 bases from J, leaving 13 bases between.